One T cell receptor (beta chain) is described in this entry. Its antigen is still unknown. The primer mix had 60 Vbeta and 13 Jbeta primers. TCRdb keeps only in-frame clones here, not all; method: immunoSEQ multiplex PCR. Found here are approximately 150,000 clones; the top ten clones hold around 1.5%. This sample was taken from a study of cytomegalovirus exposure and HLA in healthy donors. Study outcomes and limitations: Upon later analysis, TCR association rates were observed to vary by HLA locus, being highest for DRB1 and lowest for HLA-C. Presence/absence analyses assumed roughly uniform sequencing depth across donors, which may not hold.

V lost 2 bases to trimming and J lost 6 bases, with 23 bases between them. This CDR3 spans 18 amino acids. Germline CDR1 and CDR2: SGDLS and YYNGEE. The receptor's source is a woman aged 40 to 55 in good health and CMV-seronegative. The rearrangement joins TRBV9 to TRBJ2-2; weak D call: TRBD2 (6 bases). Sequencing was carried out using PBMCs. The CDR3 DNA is TGTGCCAGCAGCGTGGGGCTCGGGACTTTGGCCTTGGCCGGGGAGCTGTTTTTT. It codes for CASSVGLGTLALAGELFF.